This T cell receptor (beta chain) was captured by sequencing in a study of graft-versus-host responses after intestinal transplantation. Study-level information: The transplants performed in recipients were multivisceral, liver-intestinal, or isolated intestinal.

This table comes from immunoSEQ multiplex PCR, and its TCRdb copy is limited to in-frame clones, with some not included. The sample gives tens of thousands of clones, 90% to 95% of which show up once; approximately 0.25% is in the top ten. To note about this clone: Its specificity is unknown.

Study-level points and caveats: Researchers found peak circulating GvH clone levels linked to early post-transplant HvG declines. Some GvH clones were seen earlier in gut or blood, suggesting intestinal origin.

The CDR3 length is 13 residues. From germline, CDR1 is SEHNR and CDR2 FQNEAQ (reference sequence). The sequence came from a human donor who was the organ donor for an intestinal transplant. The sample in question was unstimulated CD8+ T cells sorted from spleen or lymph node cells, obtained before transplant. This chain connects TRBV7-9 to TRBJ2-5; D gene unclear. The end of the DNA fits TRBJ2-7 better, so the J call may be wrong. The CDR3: CAGSSGDSYEQYF. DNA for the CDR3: TGTGCCGGGTCATCTGGGGATTCCTACGAGCAGTACTTC.